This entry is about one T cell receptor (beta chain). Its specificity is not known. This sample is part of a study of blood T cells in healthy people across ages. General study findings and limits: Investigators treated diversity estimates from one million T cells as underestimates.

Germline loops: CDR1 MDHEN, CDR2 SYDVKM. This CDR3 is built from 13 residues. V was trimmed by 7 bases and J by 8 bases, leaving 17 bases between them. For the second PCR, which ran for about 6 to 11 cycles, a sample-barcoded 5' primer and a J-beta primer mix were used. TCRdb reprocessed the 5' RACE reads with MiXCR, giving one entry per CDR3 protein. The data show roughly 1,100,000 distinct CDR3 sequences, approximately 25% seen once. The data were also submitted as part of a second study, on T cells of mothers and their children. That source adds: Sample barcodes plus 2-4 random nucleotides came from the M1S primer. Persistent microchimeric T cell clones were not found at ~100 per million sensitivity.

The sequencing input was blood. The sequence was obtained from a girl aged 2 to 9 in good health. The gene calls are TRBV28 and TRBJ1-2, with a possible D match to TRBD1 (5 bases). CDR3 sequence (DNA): TGTGCCAGCATGCTGGTGGGGCAAGGAGGCTACACCTTC. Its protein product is CASMLVGQGGYTF.